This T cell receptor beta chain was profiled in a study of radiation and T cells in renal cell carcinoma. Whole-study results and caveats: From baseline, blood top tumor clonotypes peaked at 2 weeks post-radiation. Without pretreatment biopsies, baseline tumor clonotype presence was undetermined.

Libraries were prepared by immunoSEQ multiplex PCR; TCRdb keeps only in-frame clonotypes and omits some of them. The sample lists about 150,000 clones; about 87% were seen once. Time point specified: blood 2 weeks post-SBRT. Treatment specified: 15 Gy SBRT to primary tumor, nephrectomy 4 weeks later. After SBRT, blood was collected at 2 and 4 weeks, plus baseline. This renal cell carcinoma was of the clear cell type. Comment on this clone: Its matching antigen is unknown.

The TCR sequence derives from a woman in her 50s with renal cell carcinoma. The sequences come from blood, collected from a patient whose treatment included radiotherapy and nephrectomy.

The CDR3 nucleotides read TGCGCCAGCGCCAAAGGACCTCTGACTGAAGCTTTCTTT. This codes for CASAKGPLTEAFF. This sequence joins TRBV4-1 and TRBJ1-1; D unresolved. The CDR3 is 13 residues long. Between the trimmed V and J ends, which lost 8 bases and 5 bases, there was a span of 15 bases. The germline V gene encodes CDR1 MGHRA and CDR2 YSYEKL.